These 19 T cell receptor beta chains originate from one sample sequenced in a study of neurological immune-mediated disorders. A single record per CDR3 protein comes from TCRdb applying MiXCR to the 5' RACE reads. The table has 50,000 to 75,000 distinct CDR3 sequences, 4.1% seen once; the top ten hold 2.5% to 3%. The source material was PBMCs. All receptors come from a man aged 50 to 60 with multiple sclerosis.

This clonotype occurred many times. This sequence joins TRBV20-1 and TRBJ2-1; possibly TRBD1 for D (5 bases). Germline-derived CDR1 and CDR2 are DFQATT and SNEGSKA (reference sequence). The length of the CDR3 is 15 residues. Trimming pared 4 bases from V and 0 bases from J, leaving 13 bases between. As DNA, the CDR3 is TGCAGTGCTACCGACAGATTCTTCTCCTACAATGAGCAGTTCTTC. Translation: CSATDRFFSYNEQFF.

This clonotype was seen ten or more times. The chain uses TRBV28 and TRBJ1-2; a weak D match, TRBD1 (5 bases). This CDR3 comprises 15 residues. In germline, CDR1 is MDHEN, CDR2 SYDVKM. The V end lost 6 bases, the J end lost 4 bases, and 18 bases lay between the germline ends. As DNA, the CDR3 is TGTGCCAGCAGCTACAGAGGGGCCCGGGGCTATGGCTACACCTTC. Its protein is CASSYRGARGYGYTF.

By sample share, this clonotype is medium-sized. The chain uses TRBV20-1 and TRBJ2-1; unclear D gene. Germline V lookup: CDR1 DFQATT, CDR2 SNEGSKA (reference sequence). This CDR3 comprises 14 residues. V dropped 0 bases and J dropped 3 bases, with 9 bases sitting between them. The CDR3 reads CSARDLDVYNEQFF. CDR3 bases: TGCAGTGCTAGAGATCTTGATGTCTACAATGAGCAGTTCTTC.

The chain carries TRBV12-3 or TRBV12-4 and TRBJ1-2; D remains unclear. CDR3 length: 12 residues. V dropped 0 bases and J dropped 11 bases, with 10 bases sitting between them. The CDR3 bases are TGTGCCAGCAGTTTAGCGGGAGTGGAGTACACCTTC. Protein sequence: CASSLAGVEYTF.

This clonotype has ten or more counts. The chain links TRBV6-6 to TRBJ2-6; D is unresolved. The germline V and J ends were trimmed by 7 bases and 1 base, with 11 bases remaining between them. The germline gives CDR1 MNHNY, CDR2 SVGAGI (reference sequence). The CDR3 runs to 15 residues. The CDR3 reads CASTKGISGANVLTF. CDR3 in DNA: TGTGCCAGCACCAAAGGGATTTCTGGGGCCAACGTCCTGACTTTC.

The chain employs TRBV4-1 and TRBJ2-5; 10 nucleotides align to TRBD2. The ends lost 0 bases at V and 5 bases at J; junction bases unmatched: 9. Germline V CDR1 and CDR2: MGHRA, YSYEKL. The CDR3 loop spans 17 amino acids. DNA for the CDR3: TGCGCCAGCAGCCAAGATAAGGTAGCGGGGGGTAAGGAGACCCAGTACTTC. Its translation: CASSQDKVAGGKETQYF.

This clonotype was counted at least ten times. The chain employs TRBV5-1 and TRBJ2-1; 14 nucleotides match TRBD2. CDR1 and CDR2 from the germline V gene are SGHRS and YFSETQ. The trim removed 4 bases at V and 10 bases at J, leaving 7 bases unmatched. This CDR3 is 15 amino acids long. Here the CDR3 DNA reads TGCGCCAGCAGCAGGGGACTAGCGGGGGAAGGCGAGCAGTTCTTC. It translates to CASSRGLAGEGEQFF.

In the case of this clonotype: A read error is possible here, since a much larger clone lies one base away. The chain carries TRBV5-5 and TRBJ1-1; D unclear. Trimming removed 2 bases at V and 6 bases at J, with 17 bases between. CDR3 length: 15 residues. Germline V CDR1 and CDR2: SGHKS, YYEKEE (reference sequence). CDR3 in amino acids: CASSLSGKPVAEAFF. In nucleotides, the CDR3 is TGTGCCAGCAGCTTATCTGGAAAACCGGTAGCTGAAGCTTTCTTT. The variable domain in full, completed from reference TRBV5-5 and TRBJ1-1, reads DAGVTQSPTHLIKTRGQQVTLRCSPISGHKSVSWYQQVLGQGPQFIFQYYEKEERGRGNFPDRFSARQFPNYSSELNVNALLLGDSALYLCASSLSGKPVAEAFFGQGTRLTVV.

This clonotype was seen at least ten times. This chain's CDR3 is CASNPTGGNYEQYF. The CDR3 coding sequence is TGTGCCAGCAACCCGACAGGGGGAAACTACGAGCAGTACTTC. The chain links TRBV5-5 to TRBJ2-7; 9 bases map to TRBD1. J gave up 3 bases and V 6 bases, and 7 bases lay outside the gene matches. The CDR3 totals 14 residues. CDR1 and CDR2 (germline): SGHKS, YYEKEE (reference sequence). Full variable domain (missing parts from reference TRBV5-5 and TRBJ2-7): DAGVTQSPTHLIKTRGQQVTLRCSPISGHKSVSWYQQVLGQGPQFIFQYYEKEERGRGNFPDRFSARQFPNYSSELNVNALLLGDSALYLCASNPTGGNYEQYFGPGTRLTVT.

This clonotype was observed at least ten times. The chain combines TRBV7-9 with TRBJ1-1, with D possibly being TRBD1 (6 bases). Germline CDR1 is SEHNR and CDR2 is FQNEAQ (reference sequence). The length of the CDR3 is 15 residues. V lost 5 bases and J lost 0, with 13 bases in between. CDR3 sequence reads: CASSPWGQVNTEAFF. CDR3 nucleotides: TGTGCCAGCAGCCCGTGGGGACAAGTGAACACTGAAGCTTTCTTT.

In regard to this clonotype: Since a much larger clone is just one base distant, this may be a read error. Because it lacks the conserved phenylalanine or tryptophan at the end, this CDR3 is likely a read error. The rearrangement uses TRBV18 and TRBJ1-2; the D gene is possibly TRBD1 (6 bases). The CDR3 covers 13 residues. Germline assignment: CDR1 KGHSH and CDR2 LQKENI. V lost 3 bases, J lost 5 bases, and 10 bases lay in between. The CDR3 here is CASSPGQSYGYTY. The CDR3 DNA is TGTGCCAGCTCACCTGGACAGTCATATGGCTACACCTAC.

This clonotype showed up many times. Here the CDR3 DNA reads TGCGCCAGCCACCCGGGACCGTCGGTAGAGACCCAGTACTTC. Translating it yields CASHPGPSVETQYF. The chain recombines TRBV5-1 with TRBJ2-5; TRBD1 or TRBD2 may be the D gene (5 bases each). The CDR3 loop spans 14 amino acids. The germline V and J ends were trimmed by 7 bases and 4 bases, with 17 bases remaining between them. Germline V CDR1 and CDR2: SGHRS, YFSETQ.

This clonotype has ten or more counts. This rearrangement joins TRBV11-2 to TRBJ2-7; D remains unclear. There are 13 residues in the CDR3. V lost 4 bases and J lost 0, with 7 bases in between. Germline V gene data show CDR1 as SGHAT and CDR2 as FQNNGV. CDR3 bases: TGTGCCAGCAGCTCCAGGTTCTCCTACGAGCAGTACGTC. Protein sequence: CASSSRFSYEQYV.

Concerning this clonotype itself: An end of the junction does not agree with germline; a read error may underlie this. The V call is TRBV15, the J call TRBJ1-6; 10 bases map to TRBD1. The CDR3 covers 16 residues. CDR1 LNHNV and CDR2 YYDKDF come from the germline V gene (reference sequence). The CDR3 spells CATSRAPGQGNSPLNF. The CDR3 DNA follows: TGTGCCACCAGCAGAGCCCCGGGACAGGGGAATTCACCCCTCAACTTT.

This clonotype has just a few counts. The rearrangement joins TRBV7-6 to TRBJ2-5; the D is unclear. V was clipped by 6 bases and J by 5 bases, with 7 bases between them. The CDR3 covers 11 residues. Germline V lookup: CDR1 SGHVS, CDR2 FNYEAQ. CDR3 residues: CASRVGETQYF. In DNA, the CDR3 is TGTGCCAGCAGAGTGGGGGAGACCCAGTACTTC.

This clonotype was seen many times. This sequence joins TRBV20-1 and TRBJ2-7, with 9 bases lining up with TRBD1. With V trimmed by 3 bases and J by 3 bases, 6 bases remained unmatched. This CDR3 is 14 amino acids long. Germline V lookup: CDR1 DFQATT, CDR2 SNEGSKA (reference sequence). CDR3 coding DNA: TGCAGTGCTAGGGCCGGACAGGGGATCTACGAGCAGTACGTC. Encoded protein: CSARAGQGIYEQYV.

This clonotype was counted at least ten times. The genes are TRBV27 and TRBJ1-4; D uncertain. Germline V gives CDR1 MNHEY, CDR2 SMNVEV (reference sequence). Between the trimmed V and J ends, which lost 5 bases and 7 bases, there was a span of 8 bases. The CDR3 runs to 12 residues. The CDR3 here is CASSPSSEKLFF. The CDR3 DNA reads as TGTGCCAGCAGTCCCTCTAGTGAAAAACTGTTTTTT.

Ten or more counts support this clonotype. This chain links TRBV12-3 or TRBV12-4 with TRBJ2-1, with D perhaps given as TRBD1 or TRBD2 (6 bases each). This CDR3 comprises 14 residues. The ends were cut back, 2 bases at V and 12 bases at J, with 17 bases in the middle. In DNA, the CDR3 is TGTGCCAGCAGTTTACGAGGGGGGAATTTCTGGCAGTTCTTC. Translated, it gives CASSLRGGNFWQFF.

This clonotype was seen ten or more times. CDR3 in amino acids: CASSPLGTGRYTEAFF. The CDR3 coding sequence is TGTGCCAGCAGTCCACTGGGTACGGGGCGTTACACTGAAGCTTTCTTT. The rearrangement links TRBV12-3 or TRBV12-4 to TRBJ1-1, with D tentatively TRBD1 (5 bases). This CDR3 is built from 16 residues. The germline V and J ends were trimmed by 5 bases and 3 bases, with 19 bases remaining between them.